Only a few counts were recorded for the clone carrying this T cell receptor beta chain. Template material for amplifying TCR beta CDR3 regions consisted of RNA transcripts. HTBI primers were employed in a first-round RT-PCR of the TCR CDR3. From the multiplex PCR reads, TCRdb called clonotypes with MiXCR, one entry per CDR3 protein. In the table there are approximately 430,000 distinct CDR3 sequences, about a sixth of which are singletons. This specimen belongs to a study of T cells in Graves' hyperthyroidism and ophthalmopathy. The CDR3 spans 15 residues. CDR1 and CDR2 from the germline V gene are LNHDA and SQIVND (reference sequence). The J segment lost 6 bases and the V segment lost 6 bases, leaving 7 bases of the junction unmatched.

This chain joins TRBV19 and TRBJ2-4; the match to TRBD1 covers 11 bases. This clonotype was sampled from a woman aged 18-29 years with Graves' hyperthyroidism. The sequenced sample consisted of blood. Written as DNA, the CDR3 is TGTGCCAGTAGCCGGACAGGGGGCTTGGGAAACATTCAGTACTTC. This translates into CASSRTGGLGNIQYF.